Reported below is one T cell receptor (beta chain). This record belongs to a study of glioma-infiltrating T cells. Germline CDR1 and CDR2: MRHNA and SNTAGT. This CDR3 region has 11 residues. V was trimmed by 7 bases and J by 5 bases, leaving 8 bases between them. TCR alpha and beta CDR3 regions were amplified from RNA using iRepertoire nested multiplex PCR. TCRdb analysed the multiplex PCR reads with MiXCR anew, one entry per CDR3 protein. The sample holds approximately 100,000 distinct CDR3 sequences; under 30% are singletons and the top ten take approximately 46%. The specimen was glioma tissue, nonneoplastic brain tissue, or PBMCs (not recorded which). The J gene is TRBJ2-5, the V gene TRBV6-4; no clear D. The clonotype comes from a human donor with low-grade glioma or glioblastoma, undergoing nonglioma brain surgery, or in good health (not recorded which). CDR3 sequence: CASNRSETQYF. As DNA, the CDR3 is TGTGCCAGCAATCGGAGCGAGACCCAGTACTTC.